A selection of T cell receptor beta chains follows, all from one sample in a study of T-cell memory formation after mild COVID-19. In TCRdb, the 5' RACE reads were re-called with MiXCR into one record per CDR3 protein. The sample includes under 300,000 distinct CDR3 sequences, approximately 9% of them seen just once. Sequenced sample: PBMCs or a T cell subset sorted from them (not recorded which). The receptors derive from a man between 18 and 35 years old who had mild COVID-19 (a few samples of this study predate the infection). Cell type and time point are not known. Both conserved end residues are part of each CDR3. The D gene is left open where the match is weak. Where a row states a size, it is once, few, many or the class of an expanded clone; other rows omit it.

CDR3: CASRLGTSTDTQYF
DNA: TGTGCCAGCAGACTTGGGACTAGCACAGATACGCAGTATTTT
V: TRBV6-2/TRBV6-3
size: many
J: TRBJ2-3
D: -

CDR3: CASSLRAGHSYNEQFF
DNA: TGTGCCAGCAGCTTACGGGCGGGCCACTCCTACAATGAGCAGTTCTTC
V: TRBV7-3
size: -
J: TRBJ2-1
D: -

CDR3: CASSPRGDNSPLHF
DNA: TGTGCCAGCAGCCCCCGGGGCGATAATTCACCCCTCCACTTT
V: TRBV3-1
size: few
J: TRBJ1-6
D: -

CDR3: CASSLGPGRSQPQHF
DNA: TGTGCCAGCAGTTTAGGGCCAGGGAGGTCCCAGCCCCAGCATTTT
V: TRBV12-3/TRBV12-4
size: -
J: TRBJ1-5
D: -

CDR3: CASSVRGTGLNTQYF
DNA: TGTGCCAGCAGTGTAAGGGGGACCGGGTTAAATACGCAGTATTTT
V: TRBV6-6
size: few
J: TRBJ2-3
D: -

CDR3: CATSDPAANTGELFF
DNA: TGTGCCACCAGTGACCCAGCCGCGAACACCGGGGAGCTGTTTTTT
V: TRBV24-1
size: -
J: TRBJ2-2
D: -

CDR3: CASSSQGRGNSPLHF
DNA: TGTGCCAGCAGCTCACAGGGCCGCGGGAATTCACCCCTCCACTTT
V: TRBV7-2
size: few
J: TRBJ1-6
D: -

CDR3: CASSLEDYTQYF
DNA: TGTGCCAGCAGCTTAGAGGATTATACGCAGTATTTT
V: TRBV7-9
size: few
J: TRBJ2-3
D: -

CDR3: CASSYGAGTGNTIYF
DNA: TGTGCCAGCAGTTACGGGGCCGGGACTGGAAACACCATATATTTT
V: TRBV6-6
size: few
J: TRBJ1-3
D: -

CDR3: CASSLATGNYEQYF
DNA: TGTGCCAGCAGCTTAGCGACAGGGAACTACGAGCAGTACTTC
V: TRBV7-2
size: -
J: TRBJ2-7
D: TRBD1

CDR3: CSGAGTTSGGEQFF
DNA: TGCAGCGGAGCCGGGACCACGAGTGGGGGTGAGCAGTTCTTC
V: TRBV29-1
size: many
J: TRBJ2-1
D: -

CDR3: CASSISQGLQETQYF
DNA: TGTGCCAGCAGCATTAGCCAAGGGCTACAAGAGACCCAGTACTTC
V: TRBV9
size: many
J: TRBJ2-5
D: -

CDR3: CSASDDPSTDTQYF
DNA: TGCAGTGCTAGCGACGATCCTAGCACAGATACGCAGTATTTT
V: TRBV20-1
size: many
J: TRBJ2-3
D: -

CDR3: CASSFDRGPQPQHF
DNA: TGTGCCAGCAGCTTCGACAGGGGACCTCAGCCCCAGCATTTT
V: TRBV7-8
size: few
J: TRBJ1-5
D: TRBD1

CDR3: CASSYSIGFYNEQFF
DNA: TGTGCCAGCAGTTACTCGATTGGGTTCTACAATGAGCAGTTCTTC
V: TRBV6-5
size: few
J: TRBJ2-1
D: -

CDR3: CASSQERGSSYEQYF
DNA: TGTGCCAGCAGCCAAGAGCGCGGTAGCTCCTACGAGCAGTACTTC
V: TRBV4-2
size: -
J: TRBJ2-7
D: -

CDR3: CATSSGTSPEAFF
DNA: TGTGCCACCAGCTCTGGGACATCCCCTGAAGCTTTCTTT
V: TRBV15
size: few
J: TRBJ1-1
D: -

CDR3: CASSQDGGWFGYTF
DNA: TGTGCCAGCAGCCAAGATGGGGGCTGGTTTGGCTACACCTTC
V: TRBV3-1
size: few
J: TRBJ1-2
D: -

CDR3: CASSDPGHIYGYTF
DNA: TGTGCCAGCAGCGACCCGGGACACATCTATGGCTACACCTTC
V: TRBV7-2
size: -
J: TRBJ1-2
D: -

CDR3: CASSQAFTGHYGYTF
DNA: TGCGCCAGCAGCCAAGCATTCACAGGCCACTATGGCTACACCTTC
V: TRBV4-1
size: few
J: TRBJ1-2
D: -

CDR3: CASRQTESPNTEAFF
DNA: TGTGCCAGCAGACAGACAGAGAGCCCGAACACTGAAGCTTTCTTT
V: TRBV7-9
size: few
J: TRBJ1-1
D: -

CDR3: CASSLGAGPEYGYTF
DNA: TGTGCCAGCAGCTTAGGAGCAGGGCCGGAATATGGCTACACCTTC
V: TRBV7-2
size: few
J: TRBJ1-2
D: -

CDR3: CASSLDPKNIQYF
DNA: TGCGCCAGCAGCTTGGACCCCAAAAACATTCAGTACTTC
V: TRBV5-1
size: -
J: TRBJ2-4
D: -

CDR3: CASKSGGARGDTQYF
DNA: TGCGCCAGCAAGAGCGGGGGGGCCCGCGGAGATACGCAGTATTTT
V: TRBV10-2
size: -
J: TRBJ2-3
D: TRBD2